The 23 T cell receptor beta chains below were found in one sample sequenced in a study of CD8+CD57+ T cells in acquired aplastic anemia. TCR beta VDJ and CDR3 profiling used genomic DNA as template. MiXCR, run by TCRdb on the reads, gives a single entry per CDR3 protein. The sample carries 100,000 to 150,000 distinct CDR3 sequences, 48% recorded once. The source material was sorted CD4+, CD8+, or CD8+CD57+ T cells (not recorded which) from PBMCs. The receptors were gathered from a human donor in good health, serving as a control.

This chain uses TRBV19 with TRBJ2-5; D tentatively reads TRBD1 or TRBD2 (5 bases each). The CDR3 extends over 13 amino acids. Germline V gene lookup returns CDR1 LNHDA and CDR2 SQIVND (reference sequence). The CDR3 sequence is CASTGQLQETQYF. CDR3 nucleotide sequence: TGTGCTTCAACGGGGCAGCTACAAGAGACCCAGTACTTC.

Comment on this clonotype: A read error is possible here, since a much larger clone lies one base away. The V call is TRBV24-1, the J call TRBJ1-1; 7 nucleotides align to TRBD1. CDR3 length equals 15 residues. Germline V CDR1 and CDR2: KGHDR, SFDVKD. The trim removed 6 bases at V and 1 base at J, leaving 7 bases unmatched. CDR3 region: CATSPWDRPNTEAFF. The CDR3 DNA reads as TGTGCCACCAGTCCTTGGGACAGACCGAACACTGAAGCTTTCTTT.

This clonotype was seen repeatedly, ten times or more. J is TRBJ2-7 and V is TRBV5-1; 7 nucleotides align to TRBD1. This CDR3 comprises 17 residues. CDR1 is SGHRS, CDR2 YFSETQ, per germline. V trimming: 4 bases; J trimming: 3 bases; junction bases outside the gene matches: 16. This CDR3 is CASSPPSGTAIDYEQYF. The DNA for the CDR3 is TGCGCCAGCAGCCCCCCTTCAGGGACAGCAATCGACTACGAGCAGTACTTC. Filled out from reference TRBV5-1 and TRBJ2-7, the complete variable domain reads KAGVTQTPRYLIKTRGQQVTLSCSPISGHRSVSWYQQTPGQGLQFLFEYFSETQRNKGNFPGRFSGRQFSNSRSEMNVSTLELGDSALYLCASSPPSGTAIDYEQYFGPGTRLTVT.

The CDR3 sequence: CASSEPGQDYNEQFF. DNA of the CDR3: TGTGCCAGCAGCGAGCCGGGTCAAGATTACAATGAGCAGTTCTTC. This rearrangement joins TRBV9 to TRBJ2-1, with D uncertain. The CDR3 is 15 residues long. V lost 3 bases and J 4 bases, leaving 14 bases between the germline ends. The germline V gene encodes CDR1 SGDLS and CDR2 YYNGEE. Complete variable domain (other parts from reference TRBV9 and TRBJ2-1): DSGVTQTPKHLITATGQRVTLRCSPRSGDLSVYWYQQSLDQGLQFLIQYYNGEERAKGNILERFSAQQFPDLHSELNLSSLELGDSALYFCASSEPGQDYNEQFFGPGTRLTVL.

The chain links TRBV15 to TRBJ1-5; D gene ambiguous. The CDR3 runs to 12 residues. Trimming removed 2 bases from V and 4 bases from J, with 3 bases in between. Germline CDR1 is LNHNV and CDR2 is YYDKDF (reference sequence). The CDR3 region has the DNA TGTGCCACCAGCAGACAAAATCAGCCCCAGCATTTT. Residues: CATSRQNQPQHF.

The CDR3 DNA is TGTGCCAGCAGGGCGCCGGACAGCAGAACTAATGAAAAACTGTTTTTT. Translation: CASRAPDSRTNEKLFF. This chain connects TRBV2 to TRBJ1-4; weak D call: TRBD1 (6 bases). The ends were cut back, 6 bases at V and 1 base at J, with 15 bases in the middle. The CDR3 extends over 16 amino acids. Looked up from germline, CDR1 is SNHLY and CDR2 is FYNNEI.

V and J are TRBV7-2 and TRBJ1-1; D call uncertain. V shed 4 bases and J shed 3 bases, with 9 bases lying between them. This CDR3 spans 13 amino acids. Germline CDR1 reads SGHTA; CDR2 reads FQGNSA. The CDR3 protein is CASSSRRDTEAFF. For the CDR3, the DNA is TGTGCCAGCAGCTCGCGCCGGGACACTGAAGCTTTCTTT.

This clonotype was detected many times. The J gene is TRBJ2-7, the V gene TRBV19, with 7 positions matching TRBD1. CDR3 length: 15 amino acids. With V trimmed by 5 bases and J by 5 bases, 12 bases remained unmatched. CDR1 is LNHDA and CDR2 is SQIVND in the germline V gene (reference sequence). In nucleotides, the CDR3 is TGTGCCAGTAGTTCTACGACAGGGAACGGGAACGAGCAGTACTTC. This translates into CASSSTTGNGNEQYF. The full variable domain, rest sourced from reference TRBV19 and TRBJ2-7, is DGGITQSPKYLFRKEGQNVTLSCEQNLNHDAMYWYRQDPGQGLRLIYYSQIVNDFQKGDIAEGYSVSREKKESFPLTVTSAQKNPTAFYLCASSSTTGNGNEQYFGPGTRLTVT.

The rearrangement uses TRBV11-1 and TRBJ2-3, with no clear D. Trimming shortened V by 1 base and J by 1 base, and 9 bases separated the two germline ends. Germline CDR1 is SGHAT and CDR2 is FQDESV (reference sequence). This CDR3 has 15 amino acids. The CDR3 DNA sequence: TGTGCCAGCAGCTTAGGTCAGCCAGGCACAGATACGCAGTATTTT. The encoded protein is CASSLGQPGTDTQYF.

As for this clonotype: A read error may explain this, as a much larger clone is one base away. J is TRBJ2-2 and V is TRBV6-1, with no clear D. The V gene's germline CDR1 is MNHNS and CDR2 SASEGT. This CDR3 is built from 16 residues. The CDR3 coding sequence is TGTGTCAGCACCAAGCAAGGTGTCCTTAACACCGGGGAGCTGTTTTTT. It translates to CVSTKQGVLNTGELFF.

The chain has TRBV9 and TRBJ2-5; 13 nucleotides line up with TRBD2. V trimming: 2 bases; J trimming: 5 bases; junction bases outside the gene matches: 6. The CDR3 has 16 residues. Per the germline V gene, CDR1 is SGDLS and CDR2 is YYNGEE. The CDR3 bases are TGTGCCAGCAGCGTCCGACTAGCGGGGGGCCAGGAGACCCAGTACTTC. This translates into CASSVRLAGGQETQYF.

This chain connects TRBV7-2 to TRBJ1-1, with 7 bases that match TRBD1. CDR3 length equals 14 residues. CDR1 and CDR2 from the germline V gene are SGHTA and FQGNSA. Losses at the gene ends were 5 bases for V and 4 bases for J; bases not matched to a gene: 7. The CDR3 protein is CASSVNRGGTEAFF. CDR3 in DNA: TGTGCCAGCAGCGTAAACAGGGGAGGCACTGAAGCTTTCTTT.

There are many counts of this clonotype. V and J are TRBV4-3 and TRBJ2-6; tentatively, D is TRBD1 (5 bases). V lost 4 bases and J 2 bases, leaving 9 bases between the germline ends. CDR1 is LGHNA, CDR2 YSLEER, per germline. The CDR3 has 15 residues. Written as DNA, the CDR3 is TGCGCCAGCAGCCGAAGGGGCGCTGGGGCCAACGTCCTGACTTTC. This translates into CASSRRGAGANVLTF.

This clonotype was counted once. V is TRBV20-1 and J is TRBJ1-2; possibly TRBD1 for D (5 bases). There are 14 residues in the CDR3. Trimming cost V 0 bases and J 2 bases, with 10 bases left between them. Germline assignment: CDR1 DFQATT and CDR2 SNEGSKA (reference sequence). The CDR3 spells CSARDPGGNYGYTF. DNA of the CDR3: TGCAGTGCTAGAGATCCTGGGGGAAACTATGGCTACACCTTC.

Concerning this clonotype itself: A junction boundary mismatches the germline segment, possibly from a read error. CDR3 bases: TGCAGCGTTGGGTCCGAGACAGTCCAAGAGACCCGGTACTTC. This gives the protein CSVGSETVQETRYF. This chain uses TRBV29-1 with TRBJ2-5; weak D call: TRBD1 (5 bases). The CDR3 is 14 amino acids. The germline V gene encodes CDR1 SQVTM and CDR2 ANQGSEA.

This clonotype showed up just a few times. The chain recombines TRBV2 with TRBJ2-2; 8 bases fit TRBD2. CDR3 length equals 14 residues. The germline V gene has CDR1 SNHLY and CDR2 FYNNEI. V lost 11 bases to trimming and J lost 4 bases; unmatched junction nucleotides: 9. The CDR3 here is CASGNGGATGELFF. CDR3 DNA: TGTGCCTCCGGGAACGGGGGGGCCACCGGGGAGCTGTTTTTT. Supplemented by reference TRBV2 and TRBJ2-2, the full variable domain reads EPEVTQTPSHQVTQMGQEVILRCVPISNHLYFYWYRQILGQKVEFLVSFYNNEISEKSEIFDDQFSVERPDGSNFTLKIRSTKLEDSAMYFCASGNGGATGELFFGEGSRLTVL.

CDR3 sequence reads: CATGRGDREFDTQYF. CDR3 in DNA: TGCGCCACCGGGCGCGGGGACAGGGAATTCGATACGCAGTATTTT. V gene TRBV5-1 combines with J gene TRBJ2-3; 9 bases fit TRBD1. CDR1 and CDR2 (germline): SGHRS, YFSETQ. V lost 9 bases to trimming and J lost 6 bases; unmatched junction nucleotides: 14. This CDR3 contains 15 residues.

The CDR3 region is CAISDSTSGGADEQFF. The CDR3 coding sequence is TGTGCCATCAGTGATAGCACTAGCGGGGGGGCCGATGAGCAGTTCTTC. The chain carries TRBV10-3 and TRBJ2-1; 13 bases fit TRBD2. CDR1 is ENHRY and CDR2 is SYGVKD in the germline V gene. The ends lost 3 bases at V and 8 bases at J; junction bases unmatched: 7. CDR3 length: 16 residues.

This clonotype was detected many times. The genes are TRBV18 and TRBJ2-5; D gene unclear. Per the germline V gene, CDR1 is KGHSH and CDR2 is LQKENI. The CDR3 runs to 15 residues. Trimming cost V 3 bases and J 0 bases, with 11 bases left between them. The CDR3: CASSPRTEYQETQYF. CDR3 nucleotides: TGTGCCAGCTCACCTCGGACGGAATACCAAGAGACCCAGTACTTC.

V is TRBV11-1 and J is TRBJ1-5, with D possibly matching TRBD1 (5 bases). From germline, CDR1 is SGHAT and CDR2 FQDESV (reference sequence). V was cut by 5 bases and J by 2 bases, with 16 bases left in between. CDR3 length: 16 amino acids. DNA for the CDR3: TGTGCCAGCAGCCCCAATGGGGAAGGGGGCAATCAGCCCCAGCATTTT. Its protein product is CASSPNGEGGNQPQHF.

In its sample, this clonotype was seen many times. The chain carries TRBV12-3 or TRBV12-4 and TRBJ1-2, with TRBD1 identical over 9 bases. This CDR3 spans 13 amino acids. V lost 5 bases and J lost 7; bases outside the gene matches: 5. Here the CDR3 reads CASSAGQGGGYTF. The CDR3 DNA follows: TGTGCCAGCAGTGCGGGACAGGGAGGTGGCTACACCTTC.

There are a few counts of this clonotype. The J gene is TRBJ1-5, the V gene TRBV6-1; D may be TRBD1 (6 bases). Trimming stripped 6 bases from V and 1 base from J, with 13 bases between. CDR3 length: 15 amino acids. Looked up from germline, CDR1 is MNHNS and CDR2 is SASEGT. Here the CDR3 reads CASRIGGGSNQPQHF. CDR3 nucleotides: TGTGCCAGCAGAATAGGGGGGGGGAGCAATCAGCCCCAGCATTTT.

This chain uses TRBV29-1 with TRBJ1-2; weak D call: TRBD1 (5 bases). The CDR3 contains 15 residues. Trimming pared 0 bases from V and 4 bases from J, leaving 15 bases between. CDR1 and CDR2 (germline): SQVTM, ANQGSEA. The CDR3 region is CSVEDQDSLGYGYTF. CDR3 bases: TGCAGCGTTGAAGATCAAGACAGCCTGGGCTATGGCTACACCTTC.